This T cell receptor beta chain came from a study of cytomegalovirus exposure and HLA in healthy donors. Amplification used 60 Vbeta primers and 13 Jbeta primers. Generated by immunoSEQ multiplex PCR, the TCRdb table keeps only in-frame clones and is missing some. The sample gives around 150,000 clones, around 84% of which show up once; nearly 8.5% is in the top ten. Points from the study as a whole: In a later analysis, TCR beta V- and J-gene trimming was associated with a missense DCLRE1C variant. The authors confirmed in vitro that a few CMV-associated chains were specific for CMV antigens.

CDR1 MNHEY and CDR2 SVGAGI come from the germline V gene. The length of the CDR3 is 15 residues. Trimming removed 8 bases from V and 3 bases from J, with 19 bases in between. With regard to this clone: Its specificity is unknown.

Sequencing used PBMCs. The gene calls are TRBV6-5 and TRBJ1-2, with D possibly matching TRBD1 (5 bases). This TCR came from a male donor in good health and CMV-seropositive. The CDR3 DNA sequence: TGTGCCAGCCGCGATACAAGGGGCGTATACTATGGCTACACCTTC. This translates into CASRDTRGVYYGYTF.